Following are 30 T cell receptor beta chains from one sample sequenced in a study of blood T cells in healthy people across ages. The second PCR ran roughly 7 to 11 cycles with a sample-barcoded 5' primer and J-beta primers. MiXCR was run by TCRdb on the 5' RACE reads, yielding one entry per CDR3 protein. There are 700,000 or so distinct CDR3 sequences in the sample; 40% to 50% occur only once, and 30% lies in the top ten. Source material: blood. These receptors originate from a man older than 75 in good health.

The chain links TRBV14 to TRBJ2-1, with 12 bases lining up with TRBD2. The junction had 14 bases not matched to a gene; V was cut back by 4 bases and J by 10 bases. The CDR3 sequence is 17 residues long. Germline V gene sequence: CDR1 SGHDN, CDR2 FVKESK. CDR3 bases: TGTGCCAGCAGCCCCACAAAGCTAGCGGGGGGGCTTTGGGAGCAGTTCTTC. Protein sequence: CASSPTKLAGGLWEQFF.

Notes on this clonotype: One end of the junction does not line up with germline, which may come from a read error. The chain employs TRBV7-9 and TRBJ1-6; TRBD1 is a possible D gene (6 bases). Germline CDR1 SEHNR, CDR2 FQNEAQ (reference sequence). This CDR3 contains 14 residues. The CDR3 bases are TGTGCCAGCAGCTCCGGGACATATAGTTCACCCCTCCACTTT. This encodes CASSSGTYSSPLHF.

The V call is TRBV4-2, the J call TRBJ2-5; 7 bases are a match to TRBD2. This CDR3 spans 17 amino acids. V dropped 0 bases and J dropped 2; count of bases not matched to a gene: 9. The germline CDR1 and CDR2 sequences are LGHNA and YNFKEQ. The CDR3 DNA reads TGTGCCAGCAGCCAAGAACCGTTCGGGGGGACGCAAGAGACCCAGTACTTC. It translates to CASSQEPFGGTQETQYF.

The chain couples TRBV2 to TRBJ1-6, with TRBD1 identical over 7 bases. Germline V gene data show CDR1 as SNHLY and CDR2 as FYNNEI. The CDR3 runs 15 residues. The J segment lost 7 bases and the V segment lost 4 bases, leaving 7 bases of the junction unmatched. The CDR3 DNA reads TGTGCCAGCAGTGTAGGAGGGACAGAAAATTCACCCCTCCACTTT. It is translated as CASSVGGTENSPLHF.

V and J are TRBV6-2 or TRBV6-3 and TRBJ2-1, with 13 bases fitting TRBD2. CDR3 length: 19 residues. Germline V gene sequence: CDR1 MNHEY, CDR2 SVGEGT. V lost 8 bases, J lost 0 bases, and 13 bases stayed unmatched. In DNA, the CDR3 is TGTGCCAGCGGACCCCACGGACTAGCGGGGGTTACCTCCTACAATGAGCAGTTCTTC. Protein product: CASGPHGLAGVTSYNEQFF.

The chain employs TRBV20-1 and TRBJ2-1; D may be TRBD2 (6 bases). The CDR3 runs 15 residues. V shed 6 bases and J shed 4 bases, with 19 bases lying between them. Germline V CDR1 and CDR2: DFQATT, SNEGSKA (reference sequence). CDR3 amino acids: CSASGGGVSYNEQFF. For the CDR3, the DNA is TGCAGTGCATCGGGCGGCGGGGTCTCTTACAATGAGCAGTTCTTC.

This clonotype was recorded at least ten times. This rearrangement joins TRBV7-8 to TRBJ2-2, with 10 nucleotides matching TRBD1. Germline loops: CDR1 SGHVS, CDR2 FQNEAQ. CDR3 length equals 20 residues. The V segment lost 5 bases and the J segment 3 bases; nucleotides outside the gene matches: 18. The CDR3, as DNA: TGTGCCAGCAGCACTAGGGCTGGCGGGACAGGGGTCAAGGACACCGGGGAGCTGTTTTTT. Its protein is CASSTRAGGTGVKDTGELFF.

In nucleotides, the CDR3 is TGTGCCAGCAGTGATTCCACCCCAGAGACCCAGTACTTC. Its protein product is CASSDSTPETQYF. V gene TRBV25-1 combines with J gene TRBJ2-5; the D is unclear. Trimming took 3 bases from V and 4 from J, leaving 9 bases between them. The CDR3 runs to 13 residues. The germline V gene encodes CDR1 MGHDK and CDR2 SYGVNS.

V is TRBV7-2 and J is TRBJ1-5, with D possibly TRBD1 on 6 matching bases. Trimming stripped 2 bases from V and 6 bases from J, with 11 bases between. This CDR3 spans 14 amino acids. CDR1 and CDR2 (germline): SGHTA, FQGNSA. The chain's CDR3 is CASSLKQGSQPQHF. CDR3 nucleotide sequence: TGTGCCAGCAGCTTAAAACAGGGCAGTCAGCCCCAGCATTTT.

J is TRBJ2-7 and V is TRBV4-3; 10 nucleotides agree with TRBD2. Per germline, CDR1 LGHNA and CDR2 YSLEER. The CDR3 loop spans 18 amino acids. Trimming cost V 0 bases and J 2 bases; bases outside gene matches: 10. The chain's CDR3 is CASSQESSGSGGAYEQYF. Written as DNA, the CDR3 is TGCGCCAGCAGCCAAGAGTCTAGCGGGAGTGGTGGGGCCTACGAGCAGTACTTC.

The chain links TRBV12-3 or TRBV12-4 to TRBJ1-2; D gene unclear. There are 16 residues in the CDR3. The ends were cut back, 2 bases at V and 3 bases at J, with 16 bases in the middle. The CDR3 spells CASSLIACAPDYGYTF. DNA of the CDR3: TGTGCCAGCAGTTTAATCGCCTGCGCTCCGGACTATGGCTACACCTTC.

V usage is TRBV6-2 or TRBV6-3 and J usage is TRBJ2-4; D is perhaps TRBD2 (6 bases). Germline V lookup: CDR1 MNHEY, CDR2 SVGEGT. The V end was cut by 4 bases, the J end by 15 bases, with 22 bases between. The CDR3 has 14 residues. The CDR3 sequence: CASSWTTNRNERYF. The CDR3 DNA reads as TGTGCCAGCAGTTGGACTACCAACCGGAACGAGCGGTACTTC.

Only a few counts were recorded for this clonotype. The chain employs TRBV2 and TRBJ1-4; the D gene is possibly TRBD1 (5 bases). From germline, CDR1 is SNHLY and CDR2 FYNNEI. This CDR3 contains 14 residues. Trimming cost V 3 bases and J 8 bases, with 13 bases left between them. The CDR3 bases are TGTGCCAGCAGTGATAGGCAGGGTAGGGAAAAACTGTTTTTT. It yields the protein CASSDRQGREKLFF.

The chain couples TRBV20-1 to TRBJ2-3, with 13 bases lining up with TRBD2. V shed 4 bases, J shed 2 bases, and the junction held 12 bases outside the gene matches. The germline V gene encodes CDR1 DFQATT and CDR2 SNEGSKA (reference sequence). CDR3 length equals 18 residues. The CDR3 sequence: CSATNAITSGGDTDTQYF. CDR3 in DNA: TGCAGTGCTACCAACGCCATCACTAGCGGGGGGGACACAGATACGCAGTATTTT.

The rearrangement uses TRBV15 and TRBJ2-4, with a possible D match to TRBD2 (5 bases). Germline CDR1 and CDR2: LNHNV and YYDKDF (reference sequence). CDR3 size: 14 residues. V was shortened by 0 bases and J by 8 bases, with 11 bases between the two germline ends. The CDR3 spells CATSRDRRWDIQYF. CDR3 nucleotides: TGTGCCACCAGCAGAGACAGGAGGTGGGACATTCAGTACTTC.

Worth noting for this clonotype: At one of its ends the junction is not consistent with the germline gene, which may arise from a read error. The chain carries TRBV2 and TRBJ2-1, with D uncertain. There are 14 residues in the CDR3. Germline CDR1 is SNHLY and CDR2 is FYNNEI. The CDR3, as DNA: TGTGTCAGCACCGCGAGGACGGCCTACAATGAGCAGTTCTTC. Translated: CVSTARTAYNEQFF. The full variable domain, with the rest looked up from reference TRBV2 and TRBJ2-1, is EPEVTQTPSHQVTQMGQEVILRCVPISNHLYFYWYRQILGQKVEFLVSFYNNEISEKSEIFDDQFSVERPDGSNFTLKIRSTKLEDSAMYFCVSTARTAYNEQFFGPGTRLTVL.

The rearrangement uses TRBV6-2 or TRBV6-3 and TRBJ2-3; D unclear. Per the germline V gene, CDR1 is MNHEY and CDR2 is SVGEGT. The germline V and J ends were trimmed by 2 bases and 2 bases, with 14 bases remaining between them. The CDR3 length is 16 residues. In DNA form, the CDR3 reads TGTGCCAGCAGTTACCCGCTAAAACTTAACACAGATACGCAGTATTTT. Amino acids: CASSYPLKLNTDTQYF.

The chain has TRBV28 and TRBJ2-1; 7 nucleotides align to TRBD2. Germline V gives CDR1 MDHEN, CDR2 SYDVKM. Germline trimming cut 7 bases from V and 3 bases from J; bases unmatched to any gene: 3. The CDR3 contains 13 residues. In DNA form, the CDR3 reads TGTGCCAGCAAATGGGGGGGCTACAATGAGCAGTTCTTC. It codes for CASKWGGYNEQFF.

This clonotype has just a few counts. The CDR3 reads CASSPTRGGSRTDTQYF. CDR3 DNA: TGTGCCAGCAGCCCTACCCGGGGGGGATCGAGGACAGATACGCAGTATTTT. The gene calls are TRBV3-1 and TRBJ2-3; 8 bases align to TRBD2. The CDR3 covers 17 residues. The V segment lost 4 bases and the J segment 3 bases; nucleotides outside the gene matches: 12. The germline V gene has CDR1 LGHDT and CDR2 YNNKEL (reference sequence).

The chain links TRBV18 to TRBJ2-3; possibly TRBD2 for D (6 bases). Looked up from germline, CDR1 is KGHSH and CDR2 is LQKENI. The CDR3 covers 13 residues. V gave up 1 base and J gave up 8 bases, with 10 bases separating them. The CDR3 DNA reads TGTGCCAGCTCACCACGAGAGGGAGGTACGCAGTATTTT. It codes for CASSPREGGTQYF.

CDR3 loop: CASSLSQEPYGEQYF. CDR3 DNA: TGTGCCAGCAGTTTATCGCAGGAGCCCTACGGCGAGCAGTACTTC. This chain links TRBV27 with TRBJ2-5; no clear D gene. The J call may be faulty, since TRBJ2-7 better matches the DNA end. Per germline, CDR1 MNHEY and CDR2 SMNVEV (reference sequence). The CDR3 consists of 15 residues.

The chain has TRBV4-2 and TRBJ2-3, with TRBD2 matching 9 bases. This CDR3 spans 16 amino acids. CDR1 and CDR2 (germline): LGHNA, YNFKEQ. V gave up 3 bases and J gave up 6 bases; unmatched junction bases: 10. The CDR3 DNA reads TGTGCCAGCAGCCACGCTCCGGGACTAGCTGTTGATACGCAGTATTTT. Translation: CASSHAPGLAVDTQYF.

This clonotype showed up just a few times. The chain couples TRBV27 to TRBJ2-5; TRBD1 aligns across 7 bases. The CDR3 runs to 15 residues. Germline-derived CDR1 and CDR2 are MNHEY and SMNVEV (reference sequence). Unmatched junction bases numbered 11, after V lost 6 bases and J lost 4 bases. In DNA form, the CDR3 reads TGTGCCAGCAGGACGGGACAGCCCGGGCGAGAGACCCAGTACTTC. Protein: CASRTGQPGRETQYF.

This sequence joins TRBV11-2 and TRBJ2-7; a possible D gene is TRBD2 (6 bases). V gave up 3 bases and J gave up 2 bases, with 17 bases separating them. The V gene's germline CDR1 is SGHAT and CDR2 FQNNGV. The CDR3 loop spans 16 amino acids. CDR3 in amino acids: CASSFPSGTVTYEQYF. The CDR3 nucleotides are TGTGCCAGCAGCTTCCCATCCGGGACTGTAACCTACGAGCAGTACTTC.

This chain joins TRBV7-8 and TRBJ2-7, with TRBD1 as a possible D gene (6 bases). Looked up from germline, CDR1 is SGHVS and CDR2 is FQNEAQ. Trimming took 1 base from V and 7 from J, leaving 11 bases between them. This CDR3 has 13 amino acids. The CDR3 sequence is CASSLDRAREQYF. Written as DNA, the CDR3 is TGTGCCAGCAGCTTAGACAGGGCGAGAGAGCAGTACTTC.

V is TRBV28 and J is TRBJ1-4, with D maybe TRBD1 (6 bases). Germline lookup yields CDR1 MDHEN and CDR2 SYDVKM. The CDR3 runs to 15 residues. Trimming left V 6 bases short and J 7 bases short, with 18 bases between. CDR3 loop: CASSTTGRWGEKLFF. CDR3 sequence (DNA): TGTGCCAGCAGCACTACAGGGAGATGGGGTGAAAAACTGTTTTTT.

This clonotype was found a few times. Written as DNA, the CDR3 is TGCAGTGCTCCGGGACACCACGAGCAGTACTTC. Its translation: CSAPGHHEQYF. The J gene is TRBJ2-7, the V gene TRBV20-1; the D gene is possibly TRBD1 (6 bases). The V end lost 5 bases, the J end lost 5 bases, and 10 bases lay between the germline ends. Germline V CDR1 and CDR2: DFQATT, SNEGSKA (reference sequence). The CDR3 runs to 11 residues.

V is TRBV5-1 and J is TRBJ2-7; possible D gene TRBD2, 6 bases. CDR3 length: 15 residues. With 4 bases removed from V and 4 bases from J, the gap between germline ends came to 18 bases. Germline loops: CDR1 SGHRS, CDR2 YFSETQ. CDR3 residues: CASSRDLGSVYEQYF. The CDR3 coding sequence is TGCGCCAGCAGCCGGGACTTAGGCTCCGTTTACGAGCAGTACTTC.

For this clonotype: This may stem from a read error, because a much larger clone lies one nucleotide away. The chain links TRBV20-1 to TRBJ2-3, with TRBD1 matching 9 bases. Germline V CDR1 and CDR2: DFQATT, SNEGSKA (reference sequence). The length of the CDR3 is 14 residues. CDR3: CSATGQGSQDAQYF. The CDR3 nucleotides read TGCAGTGCTACCGGACAGGGGTCACAAGATGCGCAGTATTTT.

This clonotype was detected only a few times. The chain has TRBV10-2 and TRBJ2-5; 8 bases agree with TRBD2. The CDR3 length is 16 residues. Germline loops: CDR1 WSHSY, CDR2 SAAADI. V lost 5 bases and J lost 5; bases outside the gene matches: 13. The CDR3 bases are TGCGCCAGCAGTAACCAAAGCGGGGGCCGTCGGGAGACCCAGTACTTC. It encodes CASSNQSGGRRETQYF.